The source of this T cell receptor (beta chain) is a study of low-dose radiotherapy and immunotherapy resistance in tumors. Study overall: A dose of 1 Gy per fraction every two weeks went to Cohort 2, totaling 13 Gy over 26 weeks. For four cycles from cycle 1 day 1, patients took 300 mg oral aspirin daily.

The time point denotes: before trial treatment. All of the donors were given nivolumab, ipilimumab, aspirin, low-dose cyclophosphamide and low-dose radiotherapy as part of RACIN, a single-arm trial. A constant-region primer paired with the V-primer adapter amplified TCRs over approximately 20 PCR cycles. mRNA isolates were amplified via in vitro transcription. One entry per CDR3 protein, called by TCRdb with MiXCR from the reads. The sample shows tens of thousands of distinct CDR3 sequences, 10% to 15% of them seen only once. The germline V and J ends were trimmed by 2 bases and 2 bases, with 10 bases remaining between them. Germline V gives CDR1 SGHNT, CDR2 YYREEE (reference sequence). The CDR3 is 14 residues long.

The sequence was obtained from a female donor with ovarian cancer. Sample: PBMCs, taken before treatment. J is TRBJ1-1 and V is TRBV5-4; the D is unclear. CDR3 loop: CASSLKGGNTEAFF. DNA for the CDR3: TGTGCCAGCAGCTTAAAGGGAGGAAACACTGAAGCTTTCTTT.